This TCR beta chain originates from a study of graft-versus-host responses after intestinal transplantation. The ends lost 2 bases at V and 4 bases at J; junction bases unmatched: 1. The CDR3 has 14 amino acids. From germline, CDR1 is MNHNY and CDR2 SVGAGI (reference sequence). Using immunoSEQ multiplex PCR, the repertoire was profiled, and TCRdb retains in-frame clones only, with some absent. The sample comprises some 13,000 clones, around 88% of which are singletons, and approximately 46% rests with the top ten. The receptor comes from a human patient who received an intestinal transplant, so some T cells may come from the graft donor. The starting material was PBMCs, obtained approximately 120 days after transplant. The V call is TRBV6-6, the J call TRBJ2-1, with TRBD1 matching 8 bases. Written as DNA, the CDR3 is TGTGCCAGCAGTTACGGGACAGGTTACAATGAGCAGTTCTTC. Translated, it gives CASSYGTGYNEQFF.